The rows below give T cell receptor beta chains drawn from one sample of a study of shared clonotypes between healthy human individuals. The table came from immunoSEQ multiplex PCR; TCRdb's copy has only in-frame clones and leaves some out. The repertoire holds roughly 2.1 million clones, with 85% to 95% as singletons. The sequencing sample was made of naive CD8+ T cells from PBMCs. The source is a man aged 18 to 29 in good health. Some clones in this sample may be carry-over from other donors' samples. CDR3s include the opening cysteine and the closing phenylalanine or tryptophan. Each record gives: J gene, D gene, clone size, V gene, CDR3 DNA, CDR3 protein. A D gene is named only where the DNA matches it firmly. Size is omitted from some rows. Given values are once, few, many or a class for expanded clones.

j_call: TRBJ2-2
d_call: TRBD1
clone_size: -
v_call: TRBV4-3
cdr3_nt: TGCGCCAGCAGCCAGGGGACAGGCGCGGCCGGGGAGCTGTTTTTT
cdr3_aa: CASSQGTGAAGELFF

j_call: TRBJ2-1
d_call: TRBD2
clone_size: -
v_call: TRBV11-2
cdr3_nt: TGTGCCAGCAGCGACGGCGGGAGGGCCGGAATGGATGAGCAGTTCTTC
cdr3_aa: CASSDGGRAGMDEQFF

j_call: TRBJ2-7
d_call: -
clone_size: -
v_call: TRBV27
cdr3_nt: TGTGCCAGCAGTTCCCCCCAGGGGAGGTACGAGCAGTACTTC
cdr3_aa: CASSSPQGRYEQYF

j_call: TRBJ1-2
d_call: -
clone_size: -
v_call: TRBV14
cdr3_nt: TGTGCCAGCAGCCCCCTTGCTTTCTATGGCTACACCTTC
cdr3_aa: CASSPLAFYGYTF

j_call: TRBJ2-3
d_call: TRBD2
clone_size: -
v_call: TRBV2
cdr3_nt: TGTGCCAGCAGTGAAGGAACGGGAGGTTACACAGATACGCAGTATTTT
cdr3_aa: CASSEGTGGYTDTQYF

j_call: TRBJ2-5
d_call: -
clone_size: -
v_call: TRBV5-6
cdr3_nt: TGTGCCAGCAGCTTGGACTTAGTGGAGACCCAGTACTTC
cdr3_aa: CASSLDLVETQYF

j_call: TRBJ2-7
d_call: TRBD1
clone_size: -
v_call: TRBV7-8
cdr3_nt: TGTGCCAGCAGCACTAGACAGGGCTCCTACGAGCAGTACTTC
cdr3_aa: CASSTRQGSYEQYF

j_call: TRBJ2-1
d_call: TRBD2
clone_size: -
v_call: TRBV29-1
cdr3_nt: TGCAGCGTTGAAGATGGAGCGGGAGGGTACAATGAGCAGTTCTTC
cdr3_aa: CSVEDGAGGYNEQFF

j_call: TRBJ2-1
d_call: TRBD2
clone_size: -
v_call: TRBV28
cdr3_nt: TGTGCCAGCAGTTTGCTAGCGGGCTTCCTCAATGAGCAGTTCTTC
cdr3_aa: CASSLLAGFLNEQFF

j_call: TRBJ1-1
d_call: -
clone_size: -
v_call: TRBV25-1
cdr3_nt: TGTGCCAGCAGCCGGGACGGATACACTGAAGCTTTCTTT
cdr3_aa: CASSRDGYTEAFF

j_call: TRBJ2-5
d_call: -
clone_size: -
v_call: TRBV10-2
cdr3_nt: TGCGCCAGCACCAGGGCCCTGTACCAAGAGACCCAGTACTTC
cdr3_aa: CASTRALYQETQYF

j_call: TRBJ2-3
d_call: TRBD2
clone_size: -
v_call: TRBV13
cdr3_nt: TGTGCCAGCAGCGGACCGCGTGCGGGAGAGACAGATACGCAGTATTTT
cdr3_aa: CASSGPRAGETDTQYF

j_call: TRBJ2-3
d_call: -
clone_size: -
v_call: TRBV7-9
cdr3_nt: TGTGCCAGCCTTACGGAACCGGGGGATACGCAGTATTTT
cdr3_aa: CASLTEPGDTQYF

j_call: TRBJ1-1
d_call: TRBD1
clone_size: -
v_call: TRBV7-6
cdr3_nt: TGTGCCAGCAGCTTATGGCAGGGGGGGATGAACACTGAAGCTTTCTTT
cdr3_aa: CASSLWQGGMNTEAFF

j_call: TRBJ2-3
d_call: TRBD2
clone_size: -
v_call: TRBV11-2
cdr3_nt: TGTGCCAGCAGCCCCGGCGGGGGAGGCACAGATACGCAGTATTTT
cdr3_aa: CASSPGGGGTDTQYF

j_call: TRBJ2-3
d_call: -
clone_size: once
v_call: TRBV5-6
cdr3_nt: TGTGCCAGCAGCTTGAAATATGGGCAGACTAGCACAGATACGCAGTATTTT
cdr3_aa: CASSLKYGQTSTDTQYF

j_call: TRBJ2-5
d_call: -
clone_size: -
v_call: TRBV28
cdr3_nt: TGTGCCAGCGGCGACGGAGGGACCGTTGGGGAGACCCAGTACTTC
cdr3_aa: CASGDGGTVGETQYF

j_call: TRBJ2-3
d_call: TRBD2
clone_size: once
v_call: TRBV28
cdr3_nt: TGTGCCAGCAGTTTAACTAGCGGGGGGCCAGATACGCAGTATTTT
cdr3_aa: CASSLTSGGPDTQYF

j_call: TRBJ2-5
d_call: TRBD1
clone_size: once
v_call: TRBV7-9
cdr3_nt: TGTGCCAGCAGCCCCCAGTCAGGGGGCAGAAAGACCCAGTACTTC
cdr3_aa: CASSPQSGGRKTQYF

j_call: TRBJ2-1
d_call: -
clone_size: -
v_call: TRBV25-1
cdr3_nt: TGTGCCAGCAGTGCCGGGAATTCCTACAATGAGCAGTTCTTC
cdr3_aa: CASSAGNSYNEQFF

j_call: TRBJ2-7
d_call: -
clone_size: once
v_call: TRBV29-1
cdr3_nt: TGCAGCGTTTTGACGGAGGTACCCTACGAGCAGTACTTC
cdr3_aa: CSVLTEVPYEQYF

j_call: TRBJ2-7
d_call: -
clone_size: -
v_call: TRBV4-3
cdr3_nt: TGCGCCAGCAGCCAAGTGTACGGGGGATCCCCCCCCTACGAGCAGTACTTC
cdr3_aa: CASSQVYGGSPPYEQYF

j_call: TRBJ2-1
d_call: -
clone_size: -
v_call: TRBV29-1
cdr3_nt: TGCAGCGTTGAGTTAGTGGTGGGTGCCAACAATGAGCAGTTCTTC
cdr3_aa: CSVELVVGANNEQFF

j_call: TRBJ2-3
d_call: -
clone_size: -
v_call: TRBV29-1
cdr3_nt: TGCAGCGCTGCGGGCGATACGCAGTATTTT
cdr3_aa: CSAAGDTQYF

j_call: TRBJ2-1
d_call: -
clone_size: -
v_call: TRBV28
cdr3_nt: TGTGCCAGCAGTTTGACGACCTACAATGAGCAGTTCTTC
cdr3_aa: CASSLTTYNEQFF

j_call: TRBJ2-7
d_call: -
clone_size: -
v_call: TRBV4-3
cdr3_nt: TGCGCCAGCAGCCAATCGCCCAGGGGAATCTCCTACGAGCAGTACTTC
cdr3_aa: CASSQSPRGISYEQYF

j_call: TRBJ1-4
d_call: -
clone_size: -
v_call: TRBV6-5
cdr3_nt: TGTGCCAGCAGTTGGGGCCGAAGTGAAAAACTGTTTTTT
cdr3_aa: CASSWGRSEKLFF

j_call: TRBJ2-3
d_call: -
clone_size: -
v_call: TRBV28
cdr3_nt: TGTGCCAGCAGCCCTATACCTAGATCAGGGCGAGAGGGAGATACGCAGTATTTT
cdr3_aa: CASSPIPRSGREGDTQYF